The rows below give T cell receptor beta chains drawn from one sample of a study of blood T cell repertoires in COVID-19. Some clones are missing from TCRdb's copy, which holds only in-frame ones; the method was immunoSEQ multiplex PCR. There are approximately 300,000 clones in the sample; nearly 90% occur only once, and approximately 2% lies in the top ten. Sequencing input: peripheral blood. These receptor sequences come from a woman in her twenties or thirties with COVID-19, enrolled during active disease. Both conserved end residues are part of each CDR3. The order of the fields is J gene, V gene, CDR3 protein.

>TRBJ1-1|TRBV28
CASSRLSTEAFF
>TRBJ2-1|TRBV7-7
CASIPLAGAYNEQFF
>TRBJ1-6|TRBV21-1
CASSGGTALQGDNSPLHF
>TRBJ2-2|TRBV5-4
CASIKQTTGELFF
>TRBJ1-1|TRBV4-1
CASSRTGFGYTEAFF
>TRBJ1-6|TRBV15
CATSRATGNYNSPLHF
>TRBJ1-6|TRBV14
CASSQYRGVVNSPLHF
>TRBJ1-2|TRBV12-5
CASGLSVNYGYTF
>TRBJ1-1|TRBV5-6
CASSFRGQANTEAFF
>TRBJ2-1|TRBV28
CASSLGLAGVLTSSYNEQFF
>TRBJ2-5|TRBV7-8
CASSPFTGIGETQYF
>TRBJ2-7|TRBV7-6
CASSLTGNYEQYF
>TRBJ2-1|TRBV5-6
CASSQGLASSYNEQFF
>TRBJ1-6|TRBV6-5
CASSPMTGYNSPLHF
>TRBJ2-1|TRBV12-3/TRBV12-4
CASSTHSAGEQFF
>TRBJ1-6|TRBV28
CASSFPQQGNSPLHF
>TRBJ2-1|TRBV11-3
CASSLGTSGVIEQFF
>TRBJ1-5|TRBV6-5
CASRARRGSNQPQHF
>TRBJ2-3|TRBV4-2
CASSQDGGAADTQYF
>TRBJ2-5|TRBV6-6
CASSRSTSGGMETQYF
>TRBJ2-3|TRBV7-3
CASSLQGIPTDTQYF
>TRBJ1-5|TRBV19
CASTSDPGTDHQPQHF
>TRBJ2-1|TRBV6-6
CASTKRTTWADEQFF
>TRBJ1-2|TRBV4-2
CASSQGRGYTF
>TRBJ2-3|TRBV5-1
CASSFLTDTQYF
>TRBJ2-1|TRBV30
CAWTSGVGEVEQFF
>TRBJ2-5|TRBV4-2
CASSQESRSDRQETQYF
>TRBJ2-5|TRBV15
CATSREWDSQGETQYF
>TRBJ1-2|TRBV4-2
CASSQGERKINYGYTF
>TRBJ1-1|TRBV18
CASSQSNRPEGTEAFF
>TRBJ1-1|TRBV18
CASSPVLNTEAFF
>TRBJ2-5|TRBV27
CASSLDPSGTQETQYF
>TRBJ1-2|TRBV7-9
CASSEQQNYGYTF
>TRBJ2-3|TRBV5-4
CASSFPAETQYF
>TRBJ2-1|TRBV2
CASSEERGARVYEQFF
>TRBJ2-3|TRBV7-3
CASGAGGRRTDTQYF
>TRBJ1-1|TRBV4-3
CASSQDIGGAYNPATEAFF
>TRBJ2-1|TRBV18
CASSRDRGNEQFF
>TRBJ2-7|TRBV4-3
CASSQSPAGEQYF
>TRBJ1-2|TRBV11-2
CASSGELANYGYTF
>TRBJ2-7|TRBV6-2/TRBV6-3
CASRPGTGYYEQYF
>TRBJ2-3|TRBV5-4
CASSLDQRSAMDTQYF
>TRBJ1-2|TRBV2
CASSELYGYTF
>TRBJ2-7|TRBV5-1
CASSLGPQDTSYEQYF
>TRBJ1-2|TRBV6-5
CASSAGRGYGYTF
>TRBJ1-1|TRBV5-1
CASSWGTGSLNTEAFF
>TRBJ2-5|TRBV7-8
CASSLFASGGASETQYF
>TRBJ1-2|TRBV19
CASSTGHLANYGYTF
>TRBJ2-5|TRBV11-3
CASSLVATTETQYF
>TRBJ1-3|TRBV11-2
CASSPGPGQRSSGNTIYF
>TRBJ2-3|TRBV7-9
CASSLGAGTDTQYF
>TRBJ1-1|TRBV4-1
CASSHLFSGVDTEAFF
>TRBJ2-3|TRBV5-8
CASSLAGGFTDTQYF
>TRBJ1-2|TRBV11-2
CASSVGVGRGNYGYTF
>TRBJ2-2|TRBV5-6
CASTWGAGELFF
>TRBJ1-3|TRBV18
CASSDISGNTIYF
>TRBJ1-2|TRBV6-5
CASSYSRGRNYGYTF
>TRBJ2-7|TRBV2
CASSDWTSTYEQYF
>TRBJ1-5|TRBV18
CASSPGFGQPQHF
>TRBJ1-2|TRBV19
CASSQEGPYGYTF